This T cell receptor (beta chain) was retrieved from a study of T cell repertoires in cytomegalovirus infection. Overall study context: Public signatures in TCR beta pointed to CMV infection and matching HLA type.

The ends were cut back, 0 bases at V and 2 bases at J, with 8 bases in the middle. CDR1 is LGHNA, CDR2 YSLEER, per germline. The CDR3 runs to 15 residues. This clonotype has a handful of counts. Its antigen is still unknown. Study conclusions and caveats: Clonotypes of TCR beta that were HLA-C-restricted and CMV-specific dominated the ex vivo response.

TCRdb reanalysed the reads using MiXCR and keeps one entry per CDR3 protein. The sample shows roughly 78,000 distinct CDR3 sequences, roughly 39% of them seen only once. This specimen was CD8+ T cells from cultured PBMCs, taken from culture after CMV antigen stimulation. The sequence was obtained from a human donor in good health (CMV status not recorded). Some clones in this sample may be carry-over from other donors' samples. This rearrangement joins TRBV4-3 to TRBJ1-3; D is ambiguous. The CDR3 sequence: CASSQESAPGNTIYF. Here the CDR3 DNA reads TGCGCCAGCAGCCAAGAATCCGCGCCTGGAAACACCATATATTTT.